A selection of T cell receptor beta chains follows, all from one sample in a study of T-cell reconstitution after alpha-beta-depleted transplantation in children. TCRdb itself ran the PCR reads through MiXCR, one entry per CDR3 protein. Of about 540,000 distinct CDR3 sequences detected, around 20% appear once; the ten largest clones hold 3.3%. The input for sequencing was PBMCs from the stem cell graft donor, taken from the stem cell graft. The receptors stem from a human donor who donated a stem cell graft to a child with acute lymphoblastic leukemia. The CDR3 runs from the conserved cysteine through the conserved F or W. D genes are given only for firm matches. For some rows the clone size is stated as once, few or many, or as a class when expanded; others skip it.

J	D	V	size	DNA	CDR3
TRBJ2-1	-	TRBV15	-	TGTGCCACCAGCAGAGAAGGGTACTACAATGAGCAGTTCTTC	CATSREGYYNEQFF
TRBJ2-6	TRBD1	TRBV5-1	few	TGCGCCAGCAGCTTGGGGACAGGGTTAGCTGGGGCCAACGTCCTGACTTTC	CASSLGTGLAGANVLTF
TRBJ2-7	TRBD1	TRBV27	few	TGTGCCAGCAGTCGCACAGGGGGCCCTTACTACGAGCAGTACTTC	CASSRTGGPYYEQYF
TRBJ2-7	-	TRBV11-1	-	TGTGCCAGCAGCTCGGGACTCTCCCGCTACGAGCAGTACTTC	CASSSGLSRYEQYF
TRBJ2-2	-	TRBV21-1	-	TGTGCCAGCAGCAAGTCCGCGGGGGCGGCAGCATCGATTGACACCGGGGAGCTGTTTTTT	CASSKSAGAAASIDTGELFF
TRBJ1-2	TRBD1	TRBV20-1	-	TGCAGTGCGAAGCATCAAGACAGGGGGCTAGGCTACACCTTC	CSAKHQDRGLGYTF
TRBJ2-2	TRBD1	TRBV29-1	-	TGCAGCGTTTCGGACAGGGGAACGAACACCGGGGAGCTGTTTTTT	CSVSDRGTNTGELFF
TRBJ1-4	-	TRBV12-3/TRBV12-4	-	TGTACCATCAGTTTCCACGGCGACAAACTGTTTTTT	CTISFHGDKLFF
TRBJ2-7	-	TRBV29-1	few	TGCAGCGTTCTCCCCCTGACTAGTTACGAGCAGTACTTC	CSVLPLTSYEQYF
TRBJ2-2	-	TRBV19	few	TGTGCCAGTAGCGGGGGAGCCGGGGAGCTGTTTTTT	CASSGGAGELFF
TRBJ2-2	-	TRBV20-1	few	TGCAGTGCCAATAGGGGCGATTTCTCCGGGGAGCTGTTTTTT	CSANRGDFSGELFF
TRBJ2-7	-	TRBV12-3/TRBV12-4	-	TGTGCCAGCAGTGGACTTGTCTACGAGCAGTACTTC	CASSGLVYEQYF
TRBJ2-7	-	TRBV9	many	TGTGCCAGCAGCGTCGGGACTGGGGGAACTCGGGAGCAGTACTTC	CASSVGTGGTREQYF
TRBJ2-3	-	TRBV6-4	-	TGTGCCAGCAGTGTTCGGAGTAGCACAGATACGCAGTATTTT	CASSVRSSTDTQYF